The 16 T cell receptor beta chains presented below share a single source sample, sequenced in a study of blood T cell repertoires in COVID-19. The method was immunoSEQ multiplex PCR; TCRdb's version includes in-frame clones alone and lacks a portion of them. The sample has 70,000 to 100,000 clones, 88% seen once; the top ten hold 40% to 55%. Sequencing used peripheral blood. The source is a human donor in a cohort sampled during active COVID-19.

The rearrangement joins TRBV4-1 to TRBJ2-1; 11 bases line up with TRBD2. Trimming took 4 bases from V and 4 from J; bases not matched to a gene: 3. The CDR3 length is 15 residues. Per germline, CDR1 MGHRA and CDR2 YSYEKL. CDR3 region: CASSPGLAEYNEQFF. CDR3 nucleotide sequence: TGCGCCAGCAGCCCGGGACTAGCGGAATACAATGAGCAGTTCTTC.

V is TRBV3-1 (or the pseudogene TRBV3-2) and J is TRBJ1-6; D gene unclear. Germline CDR1 reads LGHDT; CDR2 reads YNNKEL (reference sequence). V lost 0 bases and J lost 4, with 7 bases in between. The CDR3 has 15 residues. Written as DNA, the CDR3 is TGTGCCAGCAGCCAAGAGGCGGGTTATAATTCACCCCTCCACTTT. Encoded protein: CASSQEAGYNSPLHF.

This sequence joins TRBV7-2 and TRBJ2-2; TRBD2 might be the D (6 bases). The V and J ends lost 5 bases and 0 bases respectively, with 22 bases between them. Germline V lookup: CDR1 SGHTA, CDR2 FQGNSA. This CDR3 is built from 19 residues. The CDR3 protein is CASSRIGLDGSANTGELFF. The CDR3 DNA follows: TGTGCCAGCAGCCGTATAGGGCTTGACGGGAGCGCGAACACCGGGGAGCTGTTTTTT.

In its sample, this clone was seen once. As DNA, the CDR3 is TGTGCCAGCAGCCCCACAGGGGGTAATCAGCCCCAGCATTTT. Its protein is CASSPTGGNQPQHF. The chain has TRBV7-3 and TRBJ1-5; 8 positions agree with TRBD1. The CDR3 loop spans 14 amino acids. Trimming cost V 5 bases and J 4 bases; bases outside gene matches: 4. Germline V lookup: CDR1 SGHTA, CDR2 FQGTGA. Using reference TRBV7-3 and TRBJ1-5 for the parts outside the CDR3, the full variable domain is GAGVSQTPSNKVTEKGKYVELRCDPISGHTALYWYRQSLGQGPEFLIYFQGTGAADDSGLPNDRFFAVRPEGSVSTLKIQRTERGDSAVYLCASSPTGGNQPQHFGDGTRLSIL.

The chain has TRBV11-2 and TRBJ2-1, with 12 positions matching TRBD2. There are 16 residues in the CDR3. The germline CDR1 and CDR2 sequences are SGHAT and FQNNGV. V lost 1 base, J lost 7 bases, and 5 bases stayed unmatched. This CDR3 is CASSLGWTSGINEQFF. Written as DNA, the CDR3 is TGTGCCAGCAGCTTAGGATGGACTAGCGGGATTAATGAGCAGTTCTTC. Combining the CDR3 with reference TRBV11-2 and TRBJ2-1 gives the whole variable domain EAGVAQSPRYKIIEKRQSVAFWCNPISGHATLYWYQQILGQGPKLLIQFQNNGVVDDSQLPKDRFSAERLKGVDSTLKIQPAKLEDSAVYLCASSLGWTSGINEQFFGPGTRLTVL.

The gene calls are TRBV5-1 and TRBJ2-1; 7 nucleotides match TRBD2. The trim removed 0 bases at V and 9 bases at J, leaving 6 bases unmatched. Germline V gene lookup returns CDR1 SGHRS and CDR2 YFSETQ. This CDR3 contains 14 residues. The CDR3 DNA sequence: TGCGCCAGCAGCTTGGGACTAGCTTCCGGTGAGCAGTTCTTC. Translated, it gives CASSLGLASGEQFF.

This chain links TRBV11-2 with TRBJ2-5; D perhaps matches TRBD2 (6 bases). CDR3 length equals 14 residues. CDR1 is SGHAT and CDR2 is FQNNGV in the germline V gene. V lost 5 bases and J 2 bases, leaving 12 bases between the germline ends. As DNA, the CDR3 is TGTGCCAGCAGCGTGAGGCTAGCGCAAGAGACCCAGTACTTC. Amino acid sequence: CASSVRLAQETQYF.

To note about this clone: The junction differs from germline at one of its ends, possibly a read error. This chain joins TRBV5-4 and TRBJ2-7; 14 nucleotides align to TRBD2. This CDR3 comprises 15 residues. Germline assignment: CDR1 SGHNT and CDR2 YYREEE (reference sequence). CDR3 sequence reads: CASSFRTSGRPGASF. CDR3 coding DNA: TGTGCCAGCAGCTTTCGGACTAGCGGGAGGCCCGGAGCATCCTTC.

The J gene is TRBJ2-3, the V gene TRBV5-6; 11 bases align to TRBD2. CDR3 size: 14 residues. CDR1 is SGHDT, CDR2 YYEEEE, per germline. Trimming at V came to 3 bases and at J to 5 bases, leaving 2 bases not matched to a gene. As DNA, the CDR3 is TGTGCCAGCAGCTGGACTAGCGGGTTAGATACGCAGTATTTT. It translates to CASSWTSGLDTQYF.

The V gene is TRBV27, the J gene TRBJ2-5; TRBD1 agrees at 8 bases. Unmatched junction bases numbered 6, after V lost 4 bases and J lost 5 bases. The CDR3 consists of 14 residues. Germline CDR1 is MNHEY and CDR2 is SMNVEV (reference sequence). In nucleotides, the CDR3 is TGTGCCAGCAGTTCAGGACAGGGTTCGGAGACCCAGTACTTC. Translated: CASSSGQGSETQYF.

CDR3 in DNA: TGTGCCAGCAGCCAAGCAGGGGCGGTCTATGGCTACACCTTC. The encoded protein is CASSQAGAVYGYTF. This rearrangement joins TRBV3-1 (or the pseudogene TRBV3-2) to TRBJ1-2; a possible D gene is TRBD1 (6 bases). CDR1 is LGHDT, CDR2 YNNKEL, per germline (reference sequence). The CDR3 spans 14 residues. The V end was cut by 1 base, the J end by 4 bases, with 10 bases between.

The chain links TRBV21-1 to TRBJ2-1; no DNA check was done on the table's D call, TRBD2. TRBV21-1 is a pseudogene. The CDR3 covers 13 residues. The CDR3 DNA reads TGTGCCAGCAGCAAAGGAACTGTTAATGAGCAGTTCTTC. Residues: CASSKGTVNEQFF.

The chain combines TRBV18 with TRBJ2-7, with 8 positions matching TRBD1. CDR1 KGHSH and CDR2 LQKENI come from the germline V gene. CDR3 length equals 17 residues. Trimming cost V 6 bases and J 7 bases; bases outside gene matches: 20. CDR3 bases: TGTGCCAGCTCTCCCAACCTCTCACAGGGGGGATTGGGGGAGCAGTACTTC. Translated: CASSPNLSQGGLGEQYF.

V and J are TRBV6-2 or TRBV6-3 and TRBJ2-2, with no clear D. Germline CDR1 MNHEY, CDR2 SVGEGT. CDR3 length: 16 amino acids. The V gene lost 1 base and the J gene lost 0 bases, with 9 bases spanning the gap. Here the CDR3 reads CASSYYDTPNTGELFF. The CDR3 nucleotides read TGTGCCAGCAGTTACTATGACACACCGAACACCGGGGAGCTGTTTTTT.

In this sample, this clone turned up a few times. The V call is TRBV7-6, the J call TRBJ1-3; a possible D gene is TRBD1 (6 bases). Germline V gene lookup returns CDR1 SGHVS and CDR2 FNYEAQ. This CDR3 spans 15 amino acids. V lost 3 bases, J lost 0 bases, and 9 bases lay in between. The CDR3 nucleotides read TGTGCCAGCAGCTTGGACAGTATCTCTGGAAACACCATATATTTT. Its translation is CASSLDSISGNTIYF.

The chain uses TRBV7-8 and TRBJ2-5, with 9 bases lining up with TRBD1. The germline V gene has CDR1 SGHVS and CDR2 FQNEAQ. V was clipped by 4 bases and J by 4 bases; unmatched bases: 4. CDR3 length: 14 amino acids. This CDR3 is CASSWGQGTETQYF. The CDR3 DNA reads TGTGCCAGCAGCTGGGGACAGGGAACAGAGACCCAGTACTTC.